This T cell receptor (beta chain) was profiled in a study of cytotoxic CD8 clonotypes in ibrutinib-treated CLL. This CDR3 is built from 14 residues. Per the germline V gene, CDR1 is SQVTM and CDR2 is ANQGSEA. V was trimmed by 4 bases and J by 2 bases, leaving 14 bases between them. Measured with immunoSEQ multiplex PCR; TCRdb has only the in-frame clones, and not every one. The sample lists about 200,000 clones, around three quarters occurring once. This chain joins TRBV29-1 and TRBJ2-5, with D maybe TRBD1 (6 bases). The input for sequencing was PBMCs, taken after 24 months of ibrutinib treatment. This clonotype originated in a human donor with chronic lymphocytic leukemia. CDR3 sequence: CSVAHRGGQETQYF. For the CDR3, the DNA is TGCAGCGTTGCCCACCGAGGGGGTCAAGAGACCCAGTACTTC.